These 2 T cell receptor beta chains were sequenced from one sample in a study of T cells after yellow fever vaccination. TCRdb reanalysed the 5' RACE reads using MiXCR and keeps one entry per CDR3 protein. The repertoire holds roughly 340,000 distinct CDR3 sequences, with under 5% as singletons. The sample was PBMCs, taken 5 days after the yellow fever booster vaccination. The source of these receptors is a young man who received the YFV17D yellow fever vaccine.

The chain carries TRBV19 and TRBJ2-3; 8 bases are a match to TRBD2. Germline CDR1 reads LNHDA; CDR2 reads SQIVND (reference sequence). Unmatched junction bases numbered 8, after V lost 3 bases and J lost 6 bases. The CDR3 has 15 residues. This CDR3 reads CASSMRGGPGDTQYF. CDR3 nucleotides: TGTGCCAGTAGTATGCGCGGGGGGCCCGGTGATACGCAGTATTTT.

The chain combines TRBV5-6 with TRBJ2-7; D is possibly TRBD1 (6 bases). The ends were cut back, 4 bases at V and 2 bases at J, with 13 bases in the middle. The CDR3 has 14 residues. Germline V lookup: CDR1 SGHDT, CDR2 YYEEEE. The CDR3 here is CASSLAQGAYEQYV. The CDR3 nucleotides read TGTGCCAGCAGCCTGGCACAGGGAGCCTACGAGCAGTACGTC.